This note documents a single T cell receptor beta chain sequence. Trimming removed 5 bases at V and 1 base at J, with 10 bases between. The CDR3 runs to 13 residues. Germline CDR1 reads SQVTM; CDR2 reads ANQGSEA. The time point: after neoadjuvant nivolumab, at surgical resection. The record originates from a study of neoadjuvant anti-PD-1 for oral cavity cancer. Sequencing used immunoSEQ multiplex PCR; TCRdb keeps in-frame clones, though not all of them. The sample has just over 65,000 clones, around 83% seen once. The source is a person aged 35-79 years with oral cavity squamous cell carcinoma. The sequencing used PBMCs, collected after nivolumab (anti-PD-1) treatment. The chain combines TRBV29-1 with TRBJ2-3; D possibly corresponds to TRBD2 (6 bases). The CDR3: CSVRERGTDTQYF. CDR3 sequence (DNA): TGCAGCGTTAGAGAGCGGGGCACAGATACGCAGTATTTT.